A single sample gave rise to the 11 T cell receptor beta chains below, sequenced in a study of blood T cell repertoires in COVID-19. The method was immunoSEQ multiplex PCR; TCRdb's version includes in-frame clones alone and lacks a portion of them. Among just over 150,000 clones listed, about 80% were seen once. Sequencing input: peripheral blood. These TCRs come from a woman aged 80 or over with acute or convalescent COVID-19.

J is TRBJ1-5 and V is TRBV18; 9 nucleotides agree with TRBD1. After removal of 3 bases from V and 1 base from J, the junction contained 4 bases not matched to a gene. The germline V gene has CDR1 KGHSH and CDR2 LQKENI. CDR3 size: 16 residues. In nucleotides, the CDR3 is TGTGCCAGCTCACCCGCGACAGGGGGAAGCAATCAGCCCCAGCATTTT. This encodes CASSPATGGSNQPQHF.

The chain is built from TRBV3-1 (or the pseudogene TRBV3-2) and TRBJ1-5, with a possible D match to TRBD1 (6 bases). CDR1 is LGHDT and CDR2 is YNNKEL in the germline V gene (reference sequence). This CDR3 region has 14 residues. Trimming removed 4 bases at V and 1 base at J, with 8 bases between. The CDR3 is CASSRGHSNQPQHF. The CDR3 DNA reads TGTGCCAGCAGCCGGGGGCACAGCAATCAGCCCCAGCATTTT.

The rearrangement uses TRBV15 and TRBJ2-3, with D unclear. There are 14 residues in the CDR3. V was trimmed by 0 bases and J by 6 bases, leaving 10 bases between them. Looked up from germline, CDR1 is LNHNV and CDR2 is YYDKDF (reference sequence). The CDR3 loop reads CATSRDPLYDTQYF. In nucleotides, the CDR3 is TGTGCCACCAGCAGAGATCCACTATATGATACGCAGTATTTT.

The genes are TRBV19 and TRBJ2-1; the match to TRBD2 covers 9 bases. The CDR3 has 15 amino acids. The germline V gene encodes CDR1 LNHDA and CDR2 SQIVND (reference sequence). V lost 1 base, J lost 5 bases, and 3 bases stayed unmatched. The CDR3 loop reads CASSIGLADDNEQFF. In nucleotides, the CDR3 is TGTGCCAGTAGTATAGGACTAGCGGACGACAATGAGCAGTTCTTC.

The chain employs TRBV9 and TRBJ1-1; TRBD1 agrees at 7 bases. The CDR3 is 14 amino acids. J gave up 4 bases and V 4 bases, and 7 bases lay outside the gene matches. CDR1 and CDR2 from the germline V gene are SGDLS and YYNGEE. The CDR3 loop reads CASSPRTGTTEAFF. CDR3 coding DNA: TGTGCCAGCAGCCCCCGGACAGGAACCACTGAAGCTTTCTTT.

V usage is TRBV20-1 and J usage is TRBJ2-3; 8 bases align to TRBD2. CDR3 length: 15 amino acids. Per germline, CDR1 DFQATT and CDR2 SNEGSKA (reference sequence). Germline trimming cut 3 bases from V and 0 bases from J; bases unmatched to any gene: 5. CDR3 loop: CSASQAGGSTDTQYF. The CDR3 region has the DNA TGCAGTGCTAGTCAGGCGGGAGGAAGCACAGATACGCAGTATTTT.

V and J are TRBV20-1 and TRBJ1-2; no clear D. This CDR3 comprises 11 residues. Germline V gene lookup returns CDR1 DFQATT and CDR2 SNEGSKA (reference sequence). V was trimmed by 6 bases and J by 6 bases, leaving 11 bases between them. CDR3 sequence reads: CSAHPLHGYTF. CDR3 bases: TGCAGTGCACACCCTCTCCATGGCTACACCTTC.

The chain is built from TRBV27 and TRBJ2-2; TRBD1 matches at 8 bases. The trim removed 8 bases at V and 7 bases at J, leaving 9 bases unmatched. Germline V gene data show CDR1 as MNHEY and CDR2 as SMNVEV (reference sequence). This CDR3 is built from 14 residues. CDR3 bases: TGTGCCAGCTTGGAGCAGGGGGCAGACGGGGAGCTGTTTTTT. Its translation is CASLEQGADGELFF.

The chain employs TRBV5-4 and TRBJ2-5, with 8 bases identical to TRBD2. V lost 3 bases, J lost 5 bases, and 9 bases stayed unmatched. This CDR3 is built from 15 residues. Germline CDR1 is SGHNT and CDR2 is YYREEE (reference sequence). CDR3 residues: CASSSPPGGLETQYF. In DNA form, the CDR3 reads TGTGCCAGCAGCTCCCCTCCGGGAGGGCTTGAGACCCAGTACTTC.

The chain carries TRBV19 and TRBJ2-1, with 7 nucleotides matching TRBD2. V trimming: 1 base; J trimming: 7 bases; junction bases outside the gene matches: 4. In germline, CDR1 is LNHDA, CDR2 SQIVND (reference sequence). The CDR3 is 14 residues long. Written as DNA, the CDR3 is TGTGCCAGTAGTATAGGGGGGGGGACGAATGAGCAGTTCTTC. Protein product: CASSIGGGTNEQFF.

The rearrangement joins TRBV9 to TRBJ1-5, with D unresolved. The germline V gene has CDR1 SGDLS and CDR2 YYNGEE. Trimming removed 9 bases at V and 1 base at J, with 17 bases between. This CDR3 comprises 15 residues. The CDR3 region is CAIHPDGLSNQPQHF. CDR3 DNA: TGTGCCATCCATCCCGACGGACTGAGCAATCAGCCCCAGCATTTT.